The rows below give T cell receptor beta chains drawn from one sample of a study of CD8 T cells in ankylosing spondylitis. TCRdb used MiXCR to reprocess the 5' RACE reads, holding one entry per CDR3 protein. The sample yields 130,000 or so distinct CDR3 sequences, about an eighth seen once. The sample taken for sequencing was blood, either unsorted or a sorted T cell fraction (not recorded which). Every receptor here comes from a female donor with ankylosing spondylitis or in good health (not recorded which). The CDR3 runs from the conserved cysteine through the conserved F or W. The order of the fields is clone size, J gene, V gene, D gene, CDR3 DNA, CDR3 protein. The D gene is left open where the match is weak. Not all rows give a size; the values are once, few, many and, for expanded clones, a class.

size: many
J: TRBJ1-5
V: TRBV29-1
D: NA
DNA: TGCAGCGTTGAACCAGGGGATGGTCAGCCCCAGCATTTT
CDR3: CSVEPGDGQPQHF

size: many
J: TRBJ2-5
V: TRBV3-1
D: NA
DNA: TGTGCCAGCAGCCAAGATGAAAGGACTAACCAAGAGACCCAGTACTTC
CDR3: CASSQDERTNQETQYF

size: NA
J: TRBJ1-2
V: TRBV29-1
D: NA
DNA: TGCAGCGTTGAAGGGGACGGCCCCGGCTACACCTTC
CDR3: CSVEGDGPGYTF

size: few
J: TRBJ2-1
V: TRBV5-1
D: TRBD2
DNA: TGCGCCAGCAGCATGGGGGGGGACAATGAGCAGTTCTTC
CDR3: CASSMGGDNEQFF

size: many
J: TRBJ1-3
V: TRBV7-2
D: NA
DNA: TGTGCCAGCAGCTTAGAGGCAGGCAGAAACACCATATATTTT
CDR3: CASSLEAGRNTIYF

size: many
J: TRBJ2-2
V: TRBV20-1
D: TRBD2
DNA: TGCAGTGCTAGAAAGGGGCGGGAGACCGGGGAGCTGTTTTTT
CDR3: CSARKGRETGELFF

size: NA
J: TRBJ1-1
V: TRBV6-2/TRBV6-3
D: TRBD1
DNA: TGTGCCAGCAGTTACGACCGGGACAGGCCAAACATGAACGCTGAAGCTTTCTTT
CDR3: CASSYDRDRPNMNAEAFF

size: many
J: TRBJ2-2
V: TRBV7-8
D: NA
DNA: TGTGCCAGCAGCTTATACAGGGTTAGCGGGGAGCTGTTTTTT
CDR3: CASSLYRVSGELFF

size: many
J: TRBJ2-2
V: TRBV21-1
D: NA
DNA: TGTGCCAGCAGCATTAAAGGGGCCATCACCGGGGAGCTGTTTTTT
CDR3: CASSIKGAITGELFF

size: many
J: TRBJ2-5
V: TRBV28
D: NA
DNA: TGTGCCAGCAGTTCCGGGACATCGTTAAAGACCCAGTACTTC
CDR3: CASSSGTSLKTQYF

size: many
J: TRBJ2-3
V: TRBV7-6
D: TRBD2
DNA: TGTGCCAGCAGCTTAGTGGCGGGGGGGCGATCCGACGATACGCAGTATTTT
CDR3: CASSLVAGGRSDDTQYF

size: NA
J: TRBJ2-4
V: TRBV7-9
D: NA
DNA: TGTGCCAGCAGCTTAGAGGACAGAAACATTCAGTACTTC
CDR3: CASSLEDRNIQYF

size: NA
J: TRBJ2-5
V: TRBV5-5
D: NA
DNA: TGTGCCAGCAGCTTGGTGGGACGGATAGAGACCCAGTACTTC
CDR3: CASSLVGRIETQYF

size: many
J: TRBJ1-1
V: TRBV12-3/TRBV12-4
D: NA
DNA: TGTGCCAGCAGGCCGGCATTTGGGGAGTTGAACACTGAAGCTTTCTTT
CDR3: CASRPAFGELNTEAFF

size: many
J: TRBJ1-2
V: TRBV5-1
D: NA
DNA: TGCGCCAGCAGCCCCGAACAGGGCTTTTATGGCTACACCTTC
CDR3: CASSPEQGFYGYTF

size: NA
J: TRBJ1-5
V: TRBV28
D: TRBD1
DNA: TGTGCCAGCAGTTGGGGACAGGGTTTTCAGCCCCAGCATTTT
CDR3: CASSWGQGFQPQHF

size: many
J: TRBJ1-2
V: TRBV19
D: NA
DNA: TGTGCCAGTAGTGGTATGGGTGCTGGCTACACCTTC
CDR3: CASSGMGAGYTF

size: NA
J: TRBJ2-1
V: TRBV5-6
D: NA
DNA: TGTGCCAGCAGTTGGGGGTATGAGGAATACAATGAGCAGTTCTTC
CDR3: CASSWGYEEYNEQFF

size: many
J: TRBJ1-1
V: TRBV5-1
D: TRBD1
DNA: TGCGCCAGCAGGGGCCGGACAGGGGGGAACACTGAAGCTTTCTTT
CDR3: CASRGRTGGNTEAFF

size: many
J: TRBJ2-3
V: TRBV20-1
D: TRBD2
DNA: TGCAGTGCGCGGGCTAGCGGGAATATGGATACGCAGTATTTT
CDR3: CSARASGNMDTQYF

size: many
J: TRBJ1-2
V: TRBV10-3
D: NA
DNA: TGTGCCATCAGTGATGAGGGACTTAGAGGCTACACCTTC
CDR3: CAISDEGLRGYTF

size: many
J: TRBJ2-1
V: TRBV30
D: NA
DNA: TGTGCCTGGAGTATGACACACTACAATGAGCAGTTCTTC
CDR3: CAWSMTHYNEQFF

size: NA
J: TRBJ2-1
V: TRBV11-2
D: NA
DNA: TGTGCCAGCAGCTTAGGATTGGGGGAGCAGTTCTTC
CDR3: CASSLGLGEQFF

size: few
J: TRBJ1-2
V: TRBV5-1
D: NA
DNA: TGCGCCAGCAGCTTGGCGAACGGACAGACGGCTAACTATGGCTACACCTTC
CDR3: CASSLANGQTANYGYTF

size: many
J: TRBJ2-7
V: TRBV18
D: NA
DNA: TGTGCCAGCTCACGGGAGAGAGACTACGAGCAGTACTTC
CDR3: CASSRERDYEQYF

size: few
J: TRBJ1-2
V: TRBV19
D: TRBD1
DNA: TGTGCCAGTAGTGGACAGGTCTATGGCTACACCTTC
CDR3: CASSGQVYGYTF

size: many
J: TRBJ1-4
V: TRBV7-2
D: NA
DNA: TGTGCCAGCAGCTTGCCCATGGGAAAACTGTTTTTT
CDR3: CASSLPMGKLFF

size: many
J: TRBJ2-1
V: TRBV7-2
D: TRBD2
DNA: TGTGCCAGCAGCCCCAGCGGGAGAGGTGACAATGAGCAGTTCTTC
CDR3: CASSPSGRGDNEQFF

size: many
J: TRBJ2-2
V: TRBV20-1
D: TRBD2
DNA: TGCAGTGCTAGGGACATGAGGGGAGGGGGGGAGCTGTTTTTT
CDR3: CSARDMRGGGELFF

size: many
J: TRBJ1-4
V: TRBV5-1
D: NA
DNA: TGCGCCAGCAGCTTGGAGGTCCTCCGGGGGGATGAAAAACTGTTTTTT
CDR3: CASSLEVLRGDEKLFF

size: many
J: TRBJ2-3
V: TRBV10-3
D: TRBD2
DNA: TGTGCCATCAGTGAACGGGGGGGGCTGAACACAGATACGCAGTATTTT
CDR3: CAISERGGLNTDTQYF

size: NA
J: TRBJ2-3
V: TRBV5-1
D: NA
DNA: TGCGCCAGCAGCCTCGAGGCGGGGGCCCTCACAGATACGCAGTATTTT
CDR3: CASSLEAGALTDTQYF

size: many
J: TRBJ2-1
V: TRBV20-1
D: NA
DNA: TGCAGTGCTCTGCGGGTTAGTCAGACGGATGAGCAGTTCTTC
CDR3: CSALRVSQTDEQFF

size: many
J: TRBJ1-1
V: TRBV5-1
D: TRBD1
DNA: TGCGCCAGCAGCTTACAATCGACAGGGACTAAGGCTTTCTTT
CDR3: CASSLQSTGTKAFF

size: NA
J: TRBJ2-7
V: TRBV7-8
D: TRBD2
DNA: TGTGCCAGCAGCTGGGGACTAGCGGCATACGAGCAGTACTTC
CDR3: CASSWGLAAYEQYF

size: many
J: TRBJ2-1
V: TRBV6-2/TRBV6-3
D: NA
DNA: TGTGCCAGCAAGGGTTACCAGGGGCGCTCCTACAATGAGCAGTTCTTC
CDR3: CASKGYQGRSYNEQFF

size: many
J: TRBJ2-1
V: TRBV5-1
D: NA
DNA: TGCGCCAGCAGCTTGAGTGGTGAGCAGTTCTTC
CDR3: CASSLSGEQFF

size: many
J: TRBJ1-6
V: TRBV5-1
D: NA
DNA: TGCGCCAGCAGCCCTCGGGGGGACTGGAATTCACCCCTCCACTTT
CDR3: CASSPRGDWNSPLHF

size: many
J: TRBJ2-3
V: TRBV20-1
D: NA
DNA: TGCAGTGCTCCCCGGGGTGATACGCAGTATTTT
CDR3: CSAPRGDTQYF

size: many
J: TRBJ2-1
V: TRBV29-1
D: NA
DNA: TGCAGCGCGGGACGTCCAGAGCAGTTCTTC
CDR3: CSAGRPEQFF

size: many
J: TRBJ2-4
V: TRBV12-3/TRBV12-4
D: NA
DNA: TGTGCCAGCAGCCTCCGGGACGGCAAAAACATTCAGTACTTC
CDR3: CASSLRDGKNIQYF

size: many
J: TRBJ2-1
V: TRBV7-6
D: NA
DNA: TGTGCCAGCAGCCTGGGGCTAGCGCTCTCCTACAATGAGCAGTTCTTC
CDR3: CASSLGLALSYNEQFF

size: many
J: TRBJ2-7
V: TRBV5-1
D: TRBD2
DNA: TGCGCCAGCAGCTGGACTAGCGGGAGTAACAACGAGCAGTACTTC
CDR3: CASSWTSGSNNEQYF

size: many
J: TRBJ2-1
V: TRBV5-1
D: TRBD2
DNA: TGCGCCAGCAGCTTGGTACTAGCGGGGGGTACCTACAATGAGCAGTTCTTC
CDR3: CASSLVLAGGTYNEQFF

size: few
J: TRBJ1-2
V: TRBV4-1
D: TRBD1
DNA: TGCGCCAGCAGCCTTATGGACAGGGGCCCATCGGGCTACACCTTC
CDR3: CASSLMDRGPSGYTF

size: NA
J: TRBJ2-7
V: TRBV7-8
D: TRBD1
DNA: TGTGTCAGCAGCCCCCATGCGGGACAGGGTAACTACGAGCAGTACTTC
CDR3: CVSSPHAGQGNYEQYF

size: many
J: TRBJ2-2
V: TRBV12-3/TRBV12-4
D: TRBD1
DNA: TGTGCCAGCAGTCACGGACAGGGTACCGGGGAGCTGTTTTTT
CDR3: CASSHGQGTGELFF

size: many
J: TRBJ2-7
V: TRBV5-1
D: TRBD2
DNA: TGTGCCAGCAGCTTAGTTAGCGGGAGCTCCTACGAGCAGTACTTC
CDR3: CASSLVSGSSYEQYF

size: many
J: TRBJ2-3
V: TRBV14
D: NA
DNA: TGTGCCAGCAGCCAAGATAGCGGCACAGATACGCAGTATTTT
CDR3: CASSQDSGTDTQYF

size: NA
J: TRBJ2-3
V: TRBV5-5
D: TRBD2
DNA: TGTGCCAGCAGCTTGCTAGCGGGGTTAGATACGCAGTATTTT
CDR3: CASSLLAGLDTQYF